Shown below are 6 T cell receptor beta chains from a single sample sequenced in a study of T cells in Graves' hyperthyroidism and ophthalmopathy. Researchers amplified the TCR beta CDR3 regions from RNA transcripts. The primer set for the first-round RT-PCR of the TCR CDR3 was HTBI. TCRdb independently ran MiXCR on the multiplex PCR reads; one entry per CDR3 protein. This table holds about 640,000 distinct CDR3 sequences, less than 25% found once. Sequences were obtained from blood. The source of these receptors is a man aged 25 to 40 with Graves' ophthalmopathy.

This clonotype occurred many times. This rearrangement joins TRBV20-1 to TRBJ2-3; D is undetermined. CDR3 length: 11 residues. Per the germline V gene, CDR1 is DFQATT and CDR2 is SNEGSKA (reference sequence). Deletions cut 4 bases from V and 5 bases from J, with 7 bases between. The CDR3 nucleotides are TGCAGTGCTACAGGCGTAGATACGCAGTATTTT. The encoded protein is CSATGVDTQYF.

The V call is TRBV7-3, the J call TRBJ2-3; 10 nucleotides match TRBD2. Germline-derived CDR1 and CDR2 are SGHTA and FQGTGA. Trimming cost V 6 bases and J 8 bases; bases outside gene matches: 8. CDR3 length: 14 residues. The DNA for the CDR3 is TGTGCCAGCAGTTTTAAGCGGGAGGGCGGTACGCAGTATTTT. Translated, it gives CASSFKREGGTQYF.

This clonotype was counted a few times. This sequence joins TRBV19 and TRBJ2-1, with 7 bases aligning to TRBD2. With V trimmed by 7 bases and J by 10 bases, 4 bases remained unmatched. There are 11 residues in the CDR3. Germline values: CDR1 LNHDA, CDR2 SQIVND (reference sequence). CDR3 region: CASKKGLEQFF. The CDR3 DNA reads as TGTGCCAGTAAGAAGGGACTAGAGCAGTTCTTC.

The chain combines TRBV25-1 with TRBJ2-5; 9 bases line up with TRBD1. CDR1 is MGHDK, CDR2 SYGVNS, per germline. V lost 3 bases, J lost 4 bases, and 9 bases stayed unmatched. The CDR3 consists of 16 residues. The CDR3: CASSEAESGQGETQYF. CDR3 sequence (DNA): TGTGCCAGCAGTGAGGCTGAGTCGGGACAGGGAGAGACCCAGTACTTC. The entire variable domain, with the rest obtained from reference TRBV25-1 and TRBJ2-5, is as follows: EADIYQTPRYLVIGTGKKITLECSQTMGHDKMYWYQQDPGMELHLIHYSYGVNSTEKGDLSSESTVSRIRTEHFPLTLESARPSHTSQYLCASSEAESGQGETQYFGPGTRLLVL.

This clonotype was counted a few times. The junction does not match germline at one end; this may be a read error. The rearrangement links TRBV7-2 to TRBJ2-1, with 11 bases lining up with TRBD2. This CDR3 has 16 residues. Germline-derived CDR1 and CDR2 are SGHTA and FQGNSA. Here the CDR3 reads CACSLVTSGRNNEQFF. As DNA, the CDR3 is TGTGCCTGCAGCTTAGTTACTAGCGGGAGAAACAATGAGCAGTTCTTC.

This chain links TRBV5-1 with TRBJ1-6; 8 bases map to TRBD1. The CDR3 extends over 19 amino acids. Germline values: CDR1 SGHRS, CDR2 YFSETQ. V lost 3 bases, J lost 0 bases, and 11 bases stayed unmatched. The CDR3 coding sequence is TGCGCCAGCAGCTCCGCGGGCAGGGGGCATAGCTCCTATAATTCACCCCTCCACTTT. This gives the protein CASSSAGRGHSSYNSPLHF.